This T cell receptor (beta chain) stems from a study of cytomegalovirus exposure and HLA in healthy donors (dated by TCRdb to between 2016 and 2019). For the wider study: A later analysis indicated that the 120 validation repertoires were generated on the platform also employed for the 666 repertoires of the first cohort. In addition to the first cohort of 666 subjects, a separate validation cohort of 120 different subjects was used. The study was designed to test whether signatures of past pathogen exposure could be identified by cataloging public T cell receptors. To predict cytomegalovirus infection status, the study brought together high-throughput TCR immunosequencing, statistical association of individual TCRs with disease status, and machine learning. Beyond this particular receptor, the publication reports: The classifier was reported to diagnose cytomegalovirus status with high specificity and sensitivity in both the original and validation cohorts. In a later analysis, TCRs clustered in the first cohort were found to also tend to co-occur in the roughly 130 validation repertoires, with approximately 95% of cluster scores above 0. Most TCR sequences were seen in very few donors, while some public TCRs were found in many individuals. A total of 150 or so TCR beta chains were listed by the study as associated with cytomegalovirus. The authors suggested that the approach could potentially be generalized to other disease states and immunological phenotypes. The validation cohort had no HLA typing available for a later analysis, so co-occurrence within that cohort was assessed over all 110 or so repertoires. A few of the identified cytomegalovirus-associated TCR beta chains were confirmed in vitro to be specific for cytomegalovirus antigens.

The donors belonged to the validation cohort of around 110 subjects, which was separate from the roughly 680-subject first cohort. In regard to this clone: It has no known antigen specificity. Qualities for individual bases were not recorded, and no much larger clone is one base off.

Libraries came from the immunoSEQ multiplex PCR assay. In the authors' own workflow: To diagnose cytomegalovirus status from the catalog of TCR beta chain sequences, a statistical classification framework was built. TCRdb's version of the immuneACCESS table is confined to in-frame rearrangements and falls short of the full clone set. An unresolved V gene accounts for under half of the shortfall where checked; the remainder is of unknown origin. V and J calls and clone size come straight from that table; D and trimming were deduced from the DNA. A total of 150,000 to 200,000 clones appear in this sample, 86% of them only once. The ten top clones hold 2% to 2.5% of the sample. V and J lose 1 base and 4 bases, and a span of 8 bases separates them. The CDR3 contains 13 residues, cysteine and phenylalanine counted. Only CDR3 DNA is held: 39 bases, read in frame from base 1. The germline V gene sets CDR1 to MGHRA and CDR2 to YSYEKL.

This receptor chain uses TRBV4-1 and TRBJ2-7, with the D gene not clear enough to name. This receptor was taken from a woman aged 18-35 years in good health and CMV-seronegative. The specimen sequenced was PBMCs. CDR3 reads: CASSQATSYEQYF. The sequence in DNA is TGCGCCAGCAGCCAAGCAACCAGTTACGAGCAGTACTTC.